This T cell receptor (beta chain) stems from a study of Graves' ophthalmopathy and Graves' hyperthyroidism. The authors amplified TCR beta CDR3 regions, and they did so from RNA transcripts for repertoire sequencing. HTBI primers primed a first-round RT-PCR, and a second-round multiplex PCR followed. TCRdb fed the multiplex PCR reads into MiXCR, producing one record per CDR3 protein. The table includes 200,000 to 250,000 distinct CDR3 sequences, about 32% detected once. This clonotype was seen many times. The germline V and J ends were trimmed by 4 bases and 2 bases, with 14 bases remaining between them. Germline V gives CDR1 SNHLY, CDR2 FYNNEI. The CDR3 consists of 15 residues. Moderately to severely active ophthalmopathy under 3 months, CAS at least 3, NOSPECS at least 4.

The clonotype comes from a man in his fifties or sixties with Graves' ophthalmopathy. Source material: peripheral blood. This chain links TRBV2 with TRBJ2-5; a possible D gene is TRBD2 (6 bases). In DNA form, the CDR3 reads TGTGCCAGCAGTGCGGGAGCGAGGCGACAAGAGACCCAGTACTTC. This sequence encodes CASSAGARRQETQYF.